One T cell receptor beta chain is described in this entry. Its antigen is unknown. Sequencing used immunoSEQ multiplex PCR; TCRdb keeps in-frame clones, though not all of them. The sample contains tens of thousands of clones, 55% to 85% of which appear only once. Peptide-pool stimulation followed by sequencing identified expanded antigen-specific CD4+ clonotypes in the ViraFEST assay. Following 10 days of culture, CD4+ T cells were isolated. Participants completed two doses of the BNT162b2 or mRNA-1273 vaccine. This sample is drawn from a study of vaccination effects on CD4 cells after COVID-19. Looked up from germline, CDR1 is SGHNT and CDR2 is YENEEA. The CDR3 has 13 residues. V gave up 4 bases and J gave up 5 bases, with 11 bases separating them. Study-wide findings and caveats: There was only 1 of 255 vaccine-induced clones in healthy vaccinees that cross-reacted with common cold coronaviruses.

This TCR came from a human donor who received a COVID-19 vaccine. The input for sequencing was CD4+ T cells from PBMCs cultured with HCoV-229E spike peptides, taken after COVID-19 vaccination. The chain employs TRBV11-3 and TRBJ2-5, with a weak D call TRBD2 (5 bases). The CDR3 loop is CASSSPGGETQYF. The CDR3 DNA sequence: TGTGCCAGCAGCTCCCCGGGCGGGGAGACCCAGTACTTC.